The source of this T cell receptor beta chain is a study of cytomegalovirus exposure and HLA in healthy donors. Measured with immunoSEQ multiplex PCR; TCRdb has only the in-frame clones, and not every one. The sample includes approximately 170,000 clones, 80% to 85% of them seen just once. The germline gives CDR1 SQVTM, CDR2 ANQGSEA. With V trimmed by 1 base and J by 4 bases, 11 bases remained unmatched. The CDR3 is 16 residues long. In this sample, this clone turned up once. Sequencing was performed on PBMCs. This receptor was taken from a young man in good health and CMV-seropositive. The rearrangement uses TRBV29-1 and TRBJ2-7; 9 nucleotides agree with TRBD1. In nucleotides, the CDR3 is TGCAGCGTTGAAGGGTCTGGACAGGGGCGAGCTTACGAGCAGTACTTC. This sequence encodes CSVEGSGQGRAYEQYF.